This TCR beta chain appears in the sequencing data of a study of blood T cell repertoires in COVID-19. Study-wide context: The United States, Italy and Spain were the sources of the acute and convalescent COVID-19 samples. The cDNA or gDNA used as material had been derived from T cells, B-cell-depleted T cells, or PBMCs.

The CDR3 is made up of 17 amino acids. Germline CDR1 reads SGHVS; CDR2 reads FNYEAQ. The ends were cut back, 2 bases at V and 10 bases at J, with 24 bases in the middle. Original analysis: Estimates of nucleated cell counts were drawn from the amplification of reference gene primers. The assay was immunoSEQ multiplex PCR, and TCRdb's table has in-frame clones only and misses some. D and trimming were read from the DNA, whereas the V and J calls and clone size are those reported in that table. The sample holds about 90,000 clones; around 93% are singletons and the top ten take approximately 2.2%. The TCR sequence derives from a human donor with active COVID-19. The donor label of this sample is uncertain. Sequenced input: peripheral blood. The chain links TRBV7-6 to TRBJ2-1; possibly TRBD2 for D (5 bases). The CDR3 protein is CASSLTPETGESGEQFF. CDR3 in DNA: TGTGCCAGCAGCTTAACCCCCGAGACTGGGGAGAGTGGGGAGCAGTTCTTC.